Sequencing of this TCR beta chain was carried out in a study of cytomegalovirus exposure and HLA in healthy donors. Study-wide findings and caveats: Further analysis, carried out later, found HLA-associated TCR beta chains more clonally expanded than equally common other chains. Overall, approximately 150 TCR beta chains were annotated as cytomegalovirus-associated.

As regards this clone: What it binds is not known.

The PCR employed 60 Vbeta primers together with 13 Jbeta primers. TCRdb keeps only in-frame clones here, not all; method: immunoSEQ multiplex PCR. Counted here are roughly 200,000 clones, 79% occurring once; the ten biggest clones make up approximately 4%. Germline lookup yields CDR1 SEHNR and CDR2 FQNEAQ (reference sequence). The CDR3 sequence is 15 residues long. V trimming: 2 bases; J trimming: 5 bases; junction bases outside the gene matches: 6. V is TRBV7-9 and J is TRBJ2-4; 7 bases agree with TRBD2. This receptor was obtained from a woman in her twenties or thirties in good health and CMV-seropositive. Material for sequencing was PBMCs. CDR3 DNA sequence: TGTGCCAGCAGCTTATTTGCTAGCGGAGAAAACATTCAGTACTTC. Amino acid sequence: CASSLFASGENIQYF. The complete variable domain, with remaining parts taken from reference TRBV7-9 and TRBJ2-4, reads DTGVSQNPRHKITKRGQNVTFRCDPISEHNRLYWYRQTLGQGPEFLTYFQNEAQLEKSRLLSDRFSAERPKGSFSTLEIQRTEQGDSAMYLCASSLFASGENIQYFGAGTRLSVL.